The TCR beta chain described here comes from a study of cytomegalovirus exposure and HLA in healthy donors. Study results and caveats: CMV serostatus stood as the only immune exposure information on hand. A reported reduction in N-insertions relative to the roughly 610-donor mean was seen in an Asian-associated ancestry cluster in a later analysis. Testing in vitro showed a few CMV-associated chains specific for CMV antigens.

Donors likely had unrecorded immune exposures despite being nominally healthy when sampled. Primers included in the PCR were 60 Vbeta and 13 Jbeta primers. Data came from immunoSEQ multiplex PCR; TCRdb stores just in-frame clones and leaves some out. The data show 170,000 or so clones, 86% seen once. With respect to this clone: Its antigen is not identified.

CDR3 length: 13 residues. V dropped 6 bases and J dropped 5; count of bases not matched to a gene: 2. The germline V gene has CDR1 SGHNT and CDR2 YYREEE (reference sequence). The sequenced sample was PBMCs. This sequence was found in a woman younger than 30 in good health and CMV-seronegative. The chain has TRBV5-4 and TRBJ2-7, with TRBD2 matching 13 bases. CDR3 sequence (DNA): TGTGCCAGCACACTAGCGGGAGGGAACGAGCAGTACTTC. This encodes CASTLAGGNEQYF.